These T cell receptor beta chains were read from a single sample in a study of blood T cell repertoires in COVID-19. Repertoires were generated with immunoSEQ multiplex PCR, while TCRdb's copy carries only in-frame clones and drops some. The sample includes about 97,000 clones, roughly 86% seen only once; the top ten take about 20%. Sequenced sample: peripheral blood. The receptors here all came from a human donor in a cohort sampled during active COVID-19. Each CDR3 is given with its conserved first and last residue. A D gene is named only where the DNA matches it firmly. Clone size is not always given. Where it is, it says once, few, many or a class for expanded clones.

size: NA
V: TRBV9
D: NA
J: TRBJ2-1
CDR3: CASSSRADEQFF
DNA: TGTGCCAGCAGTTCTCGTGCGGATGAGCAGTTCTTC

size: NA
V: TRBV12-3/TRBV12-4
D: NA
J: TRBJ1-5
CDR3: CASTGPGQPQHF
DNA: TGTGCCAGCACTGGACCGGGACAGCCCCAGCATTTT

size: NA
V: TRBV24-1
D: NA
J: TRBJ2-2
CDR3: CATSDTQSQKRGELFF
DNA: TGTGCCACCAGTGACACACAAAGCCAGAAGCGCGGGGAGCTGTTTTTT

size: NA
V: TRBV28
D: TRBD2
J: TRBJ2-7
CDR3: CASSFSGTSGNF
DNA: TGTGCCAGCAGTTTTAGTGGGACTAGCGGTAACTTC

size: NA
V: TRBV3-1/TRBV3-2
D: NA
J: TRBJ2-3
CDR3: CASSQDPTSTDTQYF
DNA: TGTGCCAGCAGCCAAGACCCAACTAGCACAGATACGCAGTATTTT

size: NA
V: TRBV7-2
D: NA
J: TRBJ2-2
CDR3: CASSLLATGELFF
DNA: TGTGCCAGCAGCTTATTGGCAACCGGGGAGCTGTTTTTT

size: NA
V: TRBV7-8
D: TRBD1
J: TRBJ1-1
CDR3: CASSLDRGGTEAFF
DNA: TGTGCCAGCAGCTTAGACAGGGGCGGCACTGAAGCTTTCTTT

size: few
V: TRBV3-1/TRBV3-2
D: NA
J: TRBJ2-7
CDR3: CASSQGRTRYEQYF
DNA: TGTGCCAGCAGCCAAGGACGGACACGCTACGAGCAGTACTTC

size: NA
V: TRBV7-2
D: TRBD2
J: TRBJ2-7
CDR3: CASSLMSLAVHF
DNA: TGTGCCAGCAGCTTAATGAGCCTAGCGGTGCACTTC

size: NA
V: TRBV9
D: NA
J: TRBJ2-1
CDR3: CASSAEGVLGHEQFF
DNA: TGTGCCAGCAGCGCCGAGGGGGTACTCGGCCATGAGCAGTTCTTC

size: once
V: TRBV27
D: NA
J: TRBJ1-1
CDR3: CASSLDDRWNTEAFF
DNA: TGTGCCAGCAGTTTAGACGACAGGTGGAACACTGAAGCTTTCTTT

size: NA
V: TRBV4-3
D: TRBD1
J: TRBJ2-7
CDR3: CASSPVRDRVGEQYF
DNA: TGCGCCAGCAGCCCAGTCAGGGACAGGGTCGGCGAGCAGTACTTC

size: NA
V: TRBV7-8
D: TRBD2
J: TRBJ2-1
CDR3: CASTPPLRLRAGPEQFF
DNA: TGTGCCAGCACCCCTCCCCTTAGACTACGAGCGGGACCTGAGCAGTTCTTC

size: NA
V: TRBV7-9
D: NA
J: TRBJ1-2
CDR3: CASSFRDDGYTF
DNA: TGTGCCAGCAGCTTCAGGGATGATGGCTACACCTTC

size: many
V: TRBV27
D: NA
J: TRBJ2-7
CDR3: CASSLSPRSTGAYEQYF
DNA: TGTGCCAGCAGTTTATCCCCGCGATCAACAGGCGCCTACGAGCAGTACTTC

size: NA
V: TRBV28
D: NA
J: TRBJ2-3
CDR3: CASSLGGSTDTQYF
DNA: TGTGCCAGCAGTTTAGGCGGGAGCACAGATACGCAGTATTTT

size: NA
V: TRBV5-1
D: TRBD1
J: TRBJ1-2
CDR3: CASSLGQGNYGYTF
DNA: TGCGCCAGCAGCTTGGGACAGGGAAACTATGGCTACACCTTC

size: NA
V: TRBV9
D: TRBD1
J: TRBJ2-2
CDR3: CASSADRVSGELFF
DNA: TGTGCCAGCAGCGCCGACAGGGTGTCCGGGGAGCTGTTTTTT

size: NA
V: TRBV5-1
D: NA
J: TRBJ1-4
CDR3: CASSLVFGEKLFF
DNA: TGCGCCAGCAGCTTGGTCTTCGGGGAAAAACTGTTTTTT

size: few
V: TRBV10-2
D: NA
J: TRBJ1-6
CDR3: CASSDDQGRSPLHF
DNA: TGCGCCAGCAGTGATGACCAGGGTCGATCACCCCTCCACTTT

size: NA
V: TRBV7-2
D: NA
J: TRBJ2-1
CDR3: CASSPRSYNEQFF
DNA: TGTGCCAGCAGCCCCCGCTCCTACAATGAGCAGTTCTTC

size: NA
V: TRBV16
D: TRBD2
J: TRBJ2-3
CDR3: CASSQWRESDTQYF
DNA: TGTGCCAGCAGCCAATGGCGGGAGTCAGATACGCAGTATTTT

size: few
V: TRBV5-4
D: TRBD1
J: TRBJ1-6
CDR3: CASSLGGQDSPLHF
DNA: TGTGCCAGCAGCTTGGGGGGACAGGATTCACCCCTCCACTTT

size: NA
V: TRBV5-1
D: NA
J: TRBJ1-1
CDR3: CASSPNERSTEAFF
DNA: TGCGCCAGCAGCCCGAATGAGCGAAGCACTGAAGCTTTCTTT

size: NA
V: TRBV5-6
D: TRBD2
J: TRBJ2-2
CDR3: CASSRRLAGGPGELFF
DNA: TGTGCCAGCAGTCGAAGACTAGCGGGAGGGCCCGGGGAGCTGTTTTTT

size: NA
V: TRBV7-3
D: NA
J: TRBJ2-3
CDR3: CASSHLFGSTDTQYF
DNA: TGTGCCAGCAGCCACCTCTTCGGGAGCACAGATACGCAGTATTTT

size: NA
V: TRBV5-4
D: NA
J: TRBJ2-3
CDR3: CASSLASGTDTQYF
DNA: TGTGCCAGCAGCTTGGCCAGCGGCACAGATACGCAGTATTTT

size: NA
V: TRBV19
D: NA
J: TRBJ2-5
CDR3: CASSGRLKETQYF
DNA: TGTGCCAGTAGTGGTAGACTGAAAGAGACCCAGTACTTC

size: NA
V: TRBV7-6
D: TRBD1
J: TRBJ2-5
CDR3: CASSQRDRVETQYF
DNA: TGTGCCAGCAGCCAAAGGGACAGGGTAGAGACCCAGTACTTC

size: NA
V: TRBV6-5
D: TRBD1
J: TRBJ1-2
CDR3: CASSYSIRQGDGYTF
DNA: TGTGCCAGCAGTTACTCCATCCGACAGGGGGATGGCTACACCTTC

size: NA
V: TRBV21-1
D: NA
J: TRBJ2-2
CDR3: CASSNPADANTGELFF
DNA: TGTGCCAGCAGCAACCCGGCGGATGCGAACACCGGGGAGCTGTTTTTT

size: NA
V: TRBV28
D: NA
J: TRBJ1-5
CDR3: CASSLYSGVSNQPQHF
DNA: TGTGCCAGCAGTTTATATAGCGGGGTCAGCAATCAGCCCCAGCATTTT

size: NA
V: TRBV12-3/TRBV12-4
D: TRBD1
J: TRBJ2-3
CDR3: CASSLAGQRRYF
DNA: TGTGCCAGCAGTTTAGCGGGACAGAGGAGGTATTTT

size: NA
V: TRBV14
D: TRBD2
J: TRBJ2-2
CDR3: CASREGLAETNTGELFF
DNA: TGTGCCAGCAGGGAGGGACTAGCGGAGACGAACACCGGGGAGCTGTTTTTT

size: NA
V: TRBV5-1
D: TRBD1
J: TRBJ2-2
CDR3: CASSLGVGQGAGELFF
DNA: TGCGCCAGCAGCTTGGGAGTGGGACAGGGCGCCGGGGAGCTGTTTTTT

size: NA
V: TRBV9
D: TRBD1
J: TRBJ1-1
CDR3: CASSARKTGLNTEAFF
DNA: TGTGCCAGCAGCGCCCGTAAGACAGGGTTGAACACTGAAGCTTTCTTT

size: NA
V: TRBV7-9
D: TRBD1
J: TRBJ1-2
CDR3: CASSLGGGAFYGYTF
DNA: TGTGCCAGCAGCTTAGGAGGGGGCGCTTTTTATGGCTACACCTTC

size: NA
V: TRBV10-3
D: TRBD1
J: TRBJ2-2
CDR3: CAITEKRPGQGTGGELFF
DNA: TGTGCCATCACCGAAAAACGCCCGGGACAGGGTACGGGCGGGGAGCTGTTTTTT

size: NA
V: TRBV11-2
D: TRBD1
J: TRBJ1-6
CDR3: CASSLTGASYNSPLHF
DNA: TGTGCCAGCAGCTTAACAGGGGCCTCCTATAATTCACCCCTCCACTTT

size: few
V: TRBV6-2/TRBV6-3
D: TRBD2
J: TRBJ2-7
CDR3: CASSYQWTSYEQYF
DNA: TGTGCCAGCAGTTACCAATGGACTAGCTACGAGCAGTACTTC

size: NA
V: TRBV4-3
D: TRBD1
J: TRBJ2-2
CDR3: CASSQDLWGTGEVTGTGELFF
DNA: TGCGCCAGCAGCCAAGATCTTTGGGGGACAGGGGAGGTGACGGGCACCGGGGAGCTGTTTTTT

size: NA
V: TRBV7-2
D: TRBD1
J: TRBJ1-5
CDR3: CASSLAGQGVRQPQHF
DNA: TGTGCCAGCAGCTTAGCGGGACAGGGGGTACGTCAGCCCCAGCATTTT

size: NA
V: TRBV20-1
D: NA
J: TRBJ2-7
CDR3: CSARTTYEQYF
DNA: TGCAGTGCTAGGACTACCTACGAGCAGTACTTC

size: NA
V: TRBV25-1
D: NA
J: TRBJ2-4
CDR3: CASSSDGGLTKNIQYF
DNA: TGTGCCAGCAGTAGCGACGGAGGTCTGACGAAAAACATTCAGTACTTC

size: once
V: TRBV20-1
D: NA
J: TRBJ2-2
CDR3: CSASRYRAGELFF
DNA: TGCAGTGCTAGTCGGTACAGGGCCGGGGAGCTGTTTTTT

size: NA
V: TRBV15
D: TRBD1
J: TRBJ2-3
CDR3: CATSRGQGIGGPGGNTQYF
DNA: TGTGCCACCAGCAGGGGACAGGGTATTGGGGGACCCGGGGGAAATACGCAGTATTTT

size: NA
V: TRBV5-6
D: NA
J: TRBJ1-2
CDR3: CASTITGAKGYTF
DNA: TGTGCCAGCACCATAACAGGAGCCAAAGGCTACACCTTC

size: NA
V: TRBV7-6
D: NA
J: TRBJ2-3
CDR3: CASSSRKSRSADTQYF
DNA: TGTGCCAGCAGCTCAAGGAAATCTAGGAGCGCAGATACGCAGTATTTT

size: NA
V: TRBV28
D: TRBD1
J: TRBJ2-7
CDR3: CASVPNRGREQYF
DNA: TGTGCCAGCGTCCCAAACAGGGGGCGGGAGCAGTACTTC

size: NA
V: TRBV4-1
D: NA
J: TRBJ2-1
CDR3: CASSNLGVNEQFF
DNA: TGCGCCAGCAGCAACCTAGGTGTTAATGAGCAGTTCTTC

size: NA
V: TRBV27
D: NA
J: TRBJ2-5
CDR3: CASIPGIPPGETQYF
DNA: TGTGCCAGCATTCCCGGGATCCCCCCGGGGGAGACCCAGTACTTC

size: NA
V: TRBV9
D: TRBD2
J: TRBJ2-1
CDR3: CASSYGTSGNNEQFF
DNA: TGTGCCAGCAGCTACGGGACTAGCGGAAACAATGAGCAGTTCTTC

size: NA
V: TRBV7-3
D: TRBD2
J: TRBJ2-1
CDR3: CASSPLAGEVREQFF
DNA: TGTGCCAGCAGCCCATTAGCGGGAGAGGTTCGTGAGCAGTTCTTC

size: NA
V: TRBV7-8
D: TRBD1
J: TRBJ2-7
CDR3: CASSLVPGQGRIGAEQYF
DNA: TGTGCCAGCAGCTTAGTTCCGGGACAGGGGAGGATAGGCGCCGAGCAGTACTTC

size: many
V: TRBV10-2
D: NA
J: TRBJ1-2
CDR3: CASSESVGGHFYGYTF
DNA: TGCGCCAGCAGTGAGTCGGTCGGGGGGCACTTCTATGGCTACACCTTC

size: NA
V: TRBV19
D: TRBD1
J: TRBJ2-1
CDR3: CASTPLGQGVREQFF
DNA: TGTGCCAGTACCCCTTTGGGACAGGGTGTCCGTGAGCAGTTCTTC

size: NA
V: TRBV6-4
D: TRBD2
J: TRBJ2-1
CDR3: CASSDSTSGSNEQFF
DNA: TGTGCCAGCAGTGACTCGACTAGCGGGAGCAATGAGCAGTTCTTC